This T cell receptor beta chain was observed in a study of siplizumab effects on memory and regulatory T cells. Findings and limits, study-wide: Under siplizumab, an average roughly 69% of mappable alloreactive CD4+ clones were Treg-derived, compared with 25% to 30% in controls.

Per individual sample, 95,000 to 100,000 TCR templates were assayed. Data came from immunoSEQ multiplex PCR; TCRdb stores just in-frame clones and leaves some out. The data show about 110,000 clones, 92% seen once. Remarks on this clone: Antigen: not known.

Per germline, CDR1 SGDLS and CDR2 YYNGEE. Trimming took 0 bases from V and 11 from J, leaving 12 bases between them. CDR3 length equals 13 residues. The V gene is TRBV9, the J gene TRBJ2-1; maybe TRBD1 (6 bases). The TCR originated in a human donor in good health. Sample: Tregs sorted from blood. The CDR3, as DNA: TGTGCCAGCAGCGTAGACCCAGGGACAAAGCAGTTCTTC. Protein sequence: CASSVDPGTKQFF.